These 21 T cell receptor beta chains were all obtained from the same sample, sequenced in a study of long-term antiretroviral therapy in people with HIV. Investigators performed immunoSEQ version v3.0 at survey level. Generated by immunoSEQ multiplex PCR, the TCRdb table keeps only in-frame clones and is missing some. The sample holds about 25,000 clones, approximately 86% seen once. Material: unsorted PBMCs, obtained 1.8 years before starting antiretroviral therapy. These receptors were taken from a man aged 50 to 60 with HIV.

The genes are TRBV29-1 and TRBJ2-7; D gene ambiguous. This CDR3 is 11 amino acids long. V dropped 4 bases and J dropped 1 base, with 5 bases sitting between them. Germline assignment: CDR1 SQVTM and CDR2 ANQGSEA. The CDR3 loop is CSVGRSYEQYF. In nucleotides, the CDR3 is TGCAGCGTTGGTAGGTCCTACGAGCAGTACTTC.

This clone appeared a single time. The V gene is TRBV10-2, the J gene TRBJ2-1; possibly TRBD1 or TRBD2 for D (5 bases each). V lost 10 bases and J lost 13, with 20 bases in between. CDR1 WSHSY and CDR2 SAAADI come from the germline V gene. The CDR3 runs 12 residues. The CDR3: CATQERRGSQFF. In DNA, the CDR3 is TGCGCCACCCAAGAGCGTCGGGGCTCACAGTTCTTC.

The rearrangement links TRBV2 to TRBJ1-1, with 8 positions matching TRBD1. CDR3 length: 12 amino acids. The V gene end was trimmed by 6 bases and the J gene end by 4 bases; junction bases not matched to a gene: 1. Germline V gives CDR1 SNHLY, CDR2 FYNNEI. This CDR3 reads CASRTGGTEAFF. The CDR3 nucleotides are TGTGCCAGCAGAACAGGGGGCACTGAAGCTTTCTTT.

The J gene is TRBJ2-3, the V gene TRBV5-1, with 10 bases that match TRBD1. This CDR3 region has 15 residues. The V gene's germline CDR1 is SGHRS and CDR2 YFSETQ. V gave up 4 bases and J gave up 3 bases; unmatched junction bases: 5. The CDR3 sequence is CASSPRTGGTDTQYF. The CDR3 DNA is TGCGCCAGCAGCCCTAGGACAGGGGGTACAGATACGCAGTATTTT.

There are a few counts of this clone. The genes are TRBV28 and TRBJ2-7; 9 positions agree with TRBD2. J was trimmed by 2 bases and V by 4 bases; bases with no gene match: 6. Germline V gives CDR1 MDHEN, CDR2 SYDVKM. CDR3 length: 15 residues. This CDR3 is CASSSLAGAAYEQYF. Written as DNA, the CDR3 is TGTGCCAGCAGTTCCTTAGCGGGAGCCGCCTACGAGCAGTACTTC.

The chain's CDR3 is CASSQDGVAASSGNTIYF. DNA for the CDR3: TGTGCCAGCAGCCAAGATGGGGTCGCAGCGAGCTCTGGAAACACCATATATTTT. This chain connects TRBV4-2 to TRBJ1-3; no firm D call. The V and J ends lost 0 bases and 0 bases respectively, with 15 bases between them. The germline CDR1 and CDR2 sequences are LGHNA and YNFKEQ. This CDR3 has 18 amino acids.

V is TRBV5-5 and J is TRBJ2-5, with D possibly being TRBD2 (7 bases). V was cut by 4 bases and J by 3 bases, with 13 bases left in between. Looked up from germline, CDR1 is SGHKS and CDR2 is YYEKEE (reference sequence). The CDR3 spans 14 residues. The CDR3 is CASSPRGGEETQYF. The CDR3 nucleotides are TGTGCCAGCAGCCCCCGCGGGGGCGAAGAGACCCAGTACTTC.

This chain joins TRBV6-1 and TRBJ2-7; 9 nucleotides agree with TRBD2. In germline, CDR1 is MNHNS, CDR2 SASEGT. Unmatched junction bases numbered 6, after V lost 2 bases and J lost 4 bases. This CDR3 contains 15 residues. The CDR3 DNA reads TGTGCCAGCAGTGAACCCGGACTAGCGCTTTACGAGCAGTACTTC. Encoded protein: CASSEPGLALYEQYF.

This clone appeared a few times. The V and J genes are TRBV7-2 and TRBJ1-2; 11 nucleotides match TRBD1. The CDR3 covers 15 residues. Germline assignment: CDR1 SGHTA and CDR2 FQGNSA. The ends lost 5 bases at V and 8 bases at J; junction bases unmatched: 10. The CDR3 spells CASSPRTGGAEGYTF. As DNA, the CDR3 is TGTGCCAGCAGCCCACGGACAGGGGGCGCAGAGGGCTACACCTTC. Using reference TRBV7-2 and TRBJ1-2 for the parts outside the CDR3, the full variable domain is GAGVSQSPSNKVTEKGKDVELRCDPISGHTALYWYRQSLGQGLEFLIYFQGNSAPDKSGLPSDRFSAERTGGSVSTLTIQRTQQEDSAVYLCASSPRTGGAEGYTFGSGTRLTVV.

The V and J genes are TRBV5-4 and TRBJ1-1; 8 positions match TRBD1. Germline V gene sequence: CDR1 SGHNT, CDR2 YYREEE (reference sequence). The J segment lost 5 bases and the V segment lost 4 bases, leaving 10 bases of the junction unmatched. The CDR3 length is 15 residues. CDR3 sequence reads: CASSPSRDRTTEAFF. Written as DNA, the CDR3 is TGTGCCAGCAGCCCAAGCAGGGACAGGACGACTGAAGCTTTCTTT.

Points on this clone: Other DNA sequences within the sample encode an identical CDR3. The gene calls are TRBV5-6 and TRBJ2-5; D gene ambiguous. Germline loops: CDR1 SGHDT, CDR2 YYEEEE. The CDR3 loop spans 11 amino acids. V was pared by 2 bases and J by 5 bases, with 4 bases between. This chain's CDR3 is CASSFSETQYF. CDR3 coding DNA: TGTGCCAGCAGCTTCAGTGAGACCCAGTACTTC.

The DNA for the CDR3 is TGCGCCAGCAGTGACCCAGGGGGTGAAGCTTTCTTT. The encoded protein is CASSDPGGEAFF. The chain couples TRBV10-1 to TRBJ1-1, with 7 positions matching TRBD1. Trimming removed 3 bases from V and 7 bases from J; junction bases left unmatched: 2. CDR3 length: 12 amino acids. Germline CDR1 reads WNHNN; CDR2 reads SYGVQD (reference sequence).

The count of this clone is one. The rearrangement uses TRBV19 and TRBJ1-4; D unresolved. V was cut by 5 bases and J by 0 bases, with 10 bases left in between. The V gene's germline CDR1 is LNHDA and CDR2 SQIVND (reference sequence). The CDR3 consists of 15 residues. CDR3 in DNA: TGTGCCAGTAGTGCCCGAGTAGCAACTAATGAAAAACTGTTTTTT. Translating it yields CASSARVATNEKLFF.

The chain uses TRBV5-1 and TRBJ1-3, with D possibly matching TRBD1 (6 bases). Trimming took off 4 bases at V and 4 bases at J, with 12 bases between the two ends. The CDR3 covers 14 residues. Germline V gives CDR1 SGHRS, CDR2 YFSETQ. CDR3 loop: CASSPGAPGNTIYF. The DNA of the CDR3 is TGCGCCAGCAGCCCGGGGGCTCCCGGAAACACCATATATTTT.

The sample holds one count of this clone. The rearrangement links TRBV9 to TRBJ2-7; the match to TRBD1 covers 7 bases. The CDR3 covers 13 residues. The V gene's germline CDR1 is SGDLS and CDR2 YYNGEE. The junction had 3 bases not matched to a gene; V was cut back by 0 bases and J by 6 bases. CDR3 coding DNA: TGTGCCAGCAGCGTAGTTCCAGGGGGCGAGCAGTACTTC. Its translation: CASSVVPGGEQYF.

This rearrangement joins TRBV18 to TRBJ1-5, with D hard to call. This CDR3 spans 13 amino acids. Germline V lookup: CDR1 KGHSH, CDR2 LQKENI. Between the trimmed V and J ends, which lost 2 bases and 4 bases, there was a span of 6 bases. CDR3 nucleotide sequence: TGTGCCAGCTCACCAGGGAATAATCAGCCCCAGCATTTT. This translates into CASSPGNNQPQHF.

The V call is TRBV7-2, the J call TRBJ2-1; D is uncertain. The V gene's germline CDR1 is SGHTA and CDR2 FQGNSA. There are 13 residues in the CDR3. The V gene lost 1 base and the J gene lost 7 bases, with 8 bases spanning the gap. The CDR3 is CASSLGYWNEQFF. The CDR3 DNA sequence: TGTGCCAGCAGCTTAGGTTACTGGAATGAGCAGTTCTTC.

The chain has TRBV14 and TRBJ1-1, with D tentatively TRBD1 (5 bases). This CDR3 spans 14 amino acids. The germline V gene encodes CDR1 SGHDN and CDR2 FVKESK. The germline V and J ends were trimmed by 4 bases and 4 bases, with 13 bases remaining between them. The CDR3 here is CASSPIGGTTEAFF. DNA for the CDR3: TGTGCCAGCAGCCCCATCGGAGGGACCACTGAAGCTTTCTTT.

This clone has a single count. The rearrangement links TRBV6-6 to TRBJ2-1; possible D gene TRBD1, 6 bases. This CDR3 comprises 14 residues. Per germline, CDR1 MNHNY and CDR2 SVGAGI (reference sequence). Trimming pared 6 bases from V and 3 bases from J, leaving 12 bases between. Here the CDR3 DNA reads TGTGCCAGCAGCCGACGAGGGGGCTACAATGAGCAGTTCTTC. Protein sequence: CASSRRGGYNEQFF.

This chain joins TRBV19 and TRBJ2-1, with D unresolved. The CDR3 is 15 amino acids. Germline CDR1 is LNHDA and CDR2 is SQIVND (reference sequence). V was pared by 2 bases and J by 6 bases, with 14 bases between. CDR3 sequence reads: CASSIRVATVNEQFF. In DNA form, the CDR3 reads TGTGCCAGTAGTATAAGGGTGGCCACCGTCAATGAGCAGTTCTTC.

This rearrangement joins TRBV5-4 to TRBJ2-3; D remains unclear. With 4 bases removed from V and 1 base from J, the gap between germline ends came to 10 bases. CDR3 size: 14 residues. From germline, CDR1 is SGHNT and CDR2 YYREEE (reference sequence). CDR3 coding DNA: TGTGCCAGCAGCGGAAAGAAAGGCACAGATACGCAGTATTTT. It specifies CASSGKKGTDTQYF.